The sequence of this T cell receptor beta chain was determined in a study of radiotherapy plus CTLA-4 blockade in lung cancer. Study details: Objective responses arose in 18% of patients, and 31% experienced disease control.

Per germline, CDR1 LNHDA and CDR2 SQIVND (reference sequence). V was trimmed by 7 bases and J by 2 bases, leaving 11 bases between them. CDR3 size: 13 residues. Comments on this clone: Its cognate antigen is unknown.

Points from the study as a whole: Reports identified early blood T cell clone dynamics, with interferon-beta, as the best response predictor. Radiotherapy plus ipilimumab was followed by expansion in blood of tumor-derived TCR clones.

Focal radiation with ipilimumab CTLA-4 blockade was given to patients with chemo-refractory metastatic non-small-cell lung cancer. This table comes from immunoSEQ multiplex PCR, and its TCRdb copy is limited to in-frame clones, with some not included. The sample lists tens of thousands of clones; about 85% were seen once. The sequence derives from a human donor with non-small cell lung cancer who had a complete response to radiotherapy plus ipilimumab. The sequences come from peripheral blood, collected from a patient treated with radiotherapy plus ipilimumab. V is TRBV19 and J is TRBJ1-1; D is unresolved. In nucleotides, the CDR3 is TGTGCCAGTATGACACCTGCTAACACTGAAGCTTTCTTT. Protein product: CASMTPANTEAFF. Looking up the rest from reference TRBV19 and TRBJ1-1 gives the full variable domain: DGGITQSPKYLFRKEGQNVTLSCEQNLNHDAMYWYRQDPGQGLRLIYYSQIVNDFQKGDIAEGYSVSREKKESFPLTVTSAQKNPTAFYLCASMTPANTEAFFGQGTRLTVV.